Listed below are T cell receptor beta chains from one sample, sequenced in a study of OX40 agonist ivuxolimab in advanced cancers. Clones were sequenced by immunoSEQ multiplex PCR, and TCRdb holds only the in-frame ones, with some missing. The data contain tens of thousands of clones, about 90% of them seen just once; the ten biggest clones take up about 0.45%. The specimen comprised CD4+ or CD8+ T cells sorted from blood, sampled in a trial of the OX40 agonist ivuxolimab. These receptor sequences come from an adult with an advanced solid tumor such as melanoma, head and neck, liver or kidney cancer. The CDR3 runs from the conserved cysteine through the conserved F or W. Fields, in order: V gene, J gene, CDR3 length, clone size, D gene, CDR3 protein, CDR3 DNA. D genes are given only for firm matches. Clone size appears in some rows only: once, few, many, or a class for an expanded clone.

>TRBV5-4|TRBJ2-7|18|few|-
CASSLFGIPDADSYEQYF
TGTGCCAGCAGCTTATTTGGGATCCCGGACGCTGACTCCTACGAGCAGTACTTC
>TRBV5-1|TRBJ1-1|14|-|TRBD1
CASSPGQQGTEAFF
TGCGCCAGCAGCCCGGGACAGCAGGGGACTGAAGCTTTCTTT
>TRBV27|TRBJ2-2|16|once|TRBD2
CASRAGTSANTGELFF
TGTGCCAGCAGGGCAGGGACTAGCGCGAACACCGGGGAGCTGTTTTTT
>TRBV27|TRBJ1-3|14|-|TRBD1
CASRPTGNRNTIYF
TGTGCCAGCAGACCGACAGGGAACAGAAACACCATATATTTT
>TRBV19|TRBJ2-5|14|-|-
CASSEGTRGETQYF
TGTGCCAGTAGTGAGGGCACCCGGGGAGAGACCCAGTACTTC
>TRBV21-1|TRBJ2-5|17|few|-
CASSNNPTAPYQETQYF
TGTGCCAGCAGCAACAACCCGACCGCCCCGTACCAAGAGACCCAGTACTTC
>TRBV4-2|TRBJ2-5|14|-|-
CASSQPGDQETQYF
TGTGCCAGCAGCCAACCCGGGGACCAAGAGACCCAGTACTTC
>TRBV5-1|TRBJ2-1|15|-|TRBD2
CASSLDGGSLNEQFF
TGCGCCAGCAGCTTGGACGGCGGGAGCCTGAATGAGCAGTTCTTC
>TRBV18|TRBJ1-1|15|-|-
CASSLSAGMNTEAFF
TGTGCCAGCTCACTTTCCGCAGGGATGAACACTGAAGCTTTCTTT
>TRBV5-1|TRBJ2-1|13|-|TRBD2
CASSSGTWNEQFF
TGCGCCAGCAGTAGCGGGACGTGGAATGAGCAGTTCTTC